These T cell receptor beta chains were read from a single sample in a study of T cell repertoires in cytomegalovirus infection. One entry per CDR3 protein results from TCRdb running MiXCR on the reads. The table records about 920,000 distinct CDR3 sequences, around a third of them present only once. Their antigens remain unidentified. The sample consisted of cultured CD8+ T cells from PBMCs, taken from culture after CMV antigen stimulation. The receptors were sampled from a human donor in good health (CMV status not recorded). Some clones in this sample may be carry-over from other donors' samples. CDR3s include the opening cysteine and the closing phenylalanine or tryptophan. The D gene is left open where the match is weak. Not all rows give a size; the values are once, few, many and, for expanded clones, a class.

TRBD2 | TRBJ2-1 | TRBV20-1 | once | TGCAGTGCTAGAACCGGGACTAGCGGGGGGCCAACGCAGTTCTTC | CSARTGTSGGPTQFF
TRBD1 | TRBJ1-2 | TRBV6-1 | few | TGTGCCCCGAGAGGTCGGGACAGGCCGCCCCCTGCCTATGGCTACACCTTC | CAPRGRDRPPPAYGYTF
TRBD2 | TRBJ2-1 | TRBV7-9 | few | TGTGCCAGCAGCTGGGCAGAGCGGGGACCGTACAATGAGCAGTTCTTC | CASSWAERGPYNEQFF
- | TRBJ2-7 | TRBV5-8 | - | TGTGCCAGCAGCGCCGGGACACGACGCTCCTACGAGCAGTACTTC | CASSAGTRRSYEQYF
- | TRBJ2-3 | TRBV9 | - | TGTGCCAGCAGCGTAGACGAAGATACGCAGTATTTT | CASSVDEDTQYF
TRBD1 | TRBJ2-1 | TRBV6-8 | - | TGTGCCAGCAGTTACGGGGGACAGGGATACAATGAGCAGTTCTTC | CASSYGGQGYNEQFF
- | TRBJ1-5 | TRBV6-2/TRBV6-3 | few | TGTGCCAGCAGTTACGGTCTCGGGTTTAATCAGCCCCAGCATTTT | CASSYGLGFNQPQHF
TRBD2 | TRBJ2-5 | TRBV7-9 | few | TGTGCCAGCAGCTTAGGACTAGCGGACAACCCGGTAGCGGAGACCCAGTACTTC | CASSLGLADNPVAETQYF
- | TRBJ1-1 | TRBV28 | - | TGTGCCAGCAGCCCGCTTGGACGGGCCCTAGACGACACTGAAGCTTTCTTT | CASSPLGRALDDTEAFF
- | TRBJ2-7 | TRBV6-1 | few | TGTGCCAGCAGTGACTGGGGACCCTACGAGCAGTACTTC | CASSDWGPYEQYF
TRBD2 | TRBJ2-2 | TRBV13 | - | TGTGCCAGCAGCTCAAGAGGGAGGGAAGAGGAGCTGTTTTTT | CASSSRGREEELFF
TRBD1 | TRBJ1-1 | TRBV12-3/TRBV12-4 | few | TGTGCCAGCAGTTTAGGGACAGGGGATGCTTTCTTT | CASSLGTGDAFF
- | TRBJ1-4 | TRBV9 | - | TGTGCCAGCAGCGCCTACGCCGCGGGCTCGAATGAAAAACTGTTTTTT | CASSAYAAGSNEKLFF
TRBD1 | TRBJ2-7 | TRBV7-2 | many | TGTGCCAGCAGCTTAGAGGGGGCAACGGGCTACGAGCAGTACTTC | CASSLEGATGYEQYF
- | TRBJ2-1 | TRBV9 | few | TGTGCCAGCAGCGCCCCGGGGGCCCTCTACAATGAGCAGTTCTTC | CASSAPGALYNEQFF
TRBD2 | TRBJ2-1 | TRBV19 | few | TGTGCCAGTAGTATTGCGGCGGGGGGGCGTAGCAATGAGCAGTTCTTC | CASSIAAGGRSNEQFF
- | TRBJ2-5 | TRBV2 | few | TGTGCCAGCACCACGGGGCGGGGCCAAGAGACCCAGTACTTC | CASTTGRGQETQYF
- | TRBJ1-2 | TRBV5-1 | - | TGCGCCAGCAGCTTGGCAGGGGCTATTGATTACGTCTATGGCTACACCTTC | CASSLAGAIDYVYGYTF
- | TRBJ2-2 | TRBV27 | few | TGTGCCAGCAGTCCCTCGCCCACCGGGGAGCTGTTTTTT | CASSPSPTGELFF
- | TRBJ1-1 | TRBV4-3 | few | TGCGCCAGCAGTCAGCAGAGTTGGAACACTGAAGCTTTCTTT | CASSQQSWNTEAFF
- | TRBJ2-1 | TRBV7-9 | many | TGTGCCAGCAGCTTCAGTTGGGCAGACAGTCCTAACAATGAGCAGTTCTTC | CASSFSWADSPNNEQFF
TRBD1 | TRBJ2-3 | TRBV7-9 | - | TGTGCCAGCAGCTCGCCAGAGGACAGGAGAAGCACGCAGTATTTT | CASSSPEDRRSTQYF
- | TRBJ2-1 | TRBV28 | - | TGTGCCAGCAGTTCCCCCGGGGAGCTAGTTATCTACAATGAGCAGTTCTTC | CASSSPGELVIYNEQFF
- | TRBJ2-7 | TRBV2 | - | TGTGCCAGCAGTTCAGCAGGGACCTACGAGCAGTACTTC | CASSSAGTYEQYF
- | TRBJ2-3 | TRBV5-5 | few | TGTGCCAGCAGCTTGAGGAAGTCGGGGGTAGATACGCAGTATTTT | CASSLRKSGVDTQYF
- | TRBJ1-3 | TRBV7-8 | few | TGTGCCAGCAGCTTACGGGGCGACTCTGGAAACACCATATATTTT | CASSLRGDSGNTIYF
TRBD1 | TRBJ2-7 | TRBV3-1 | - | TGTGCCACCCAGCCAGAGGGGGCAAATGACGAGCAGTACTTC | CATQPEGANDEQYF
TRBD2 | TRBJ2-1 | TRBV20-1 | many | TGCAGTGCTAGAGAAGCGGGGGGTGAATACAATGAGCAGTTCTTC | CSAREAGGEYNEQFF
- | TRBJ1-3 | TRBV6-5 | - | TGTGCCAGCAGTTACTTCCCAGGCAGGACCTCTGGAAACACCATATATTTT | CASSYFPGRTSGNTIYF
TRBD1 | TRBJ1-2 | TRBV7-6 | - | TGTGCCAGCAGCTTATCACAGGGGGTTGTCTATGGCTACACCTTC | CASSLSQGVVYGYTF
- | TRBJ1-1 | TRBV7-3 | - | TGTGCCAGCAGCCCCGGTGCCATGAACACTGAAGCTTTCTTT | CASSPGAMNTEAFF
- | TRBJ1-1 | TRBV12-3/TRBV12-4 | few | TGTGCCAGCAGCCCGGGACGGGCCTTTGCTGAAGCTTTCTTT | CASSPGRAFAEAFF
- | TRBJ1-2 | TRBV14 | few | TGTGCCAGCAGCCAAGCCGCAGGCCACTATGGCTACACCTTC | CASSQAAGHYGYTF
- | TRBJ2-2 | TRBV7-9 | - | TGTGCCAGCAGCTTTCCGGCGGGACCGAACACCGGGGAGCTGTTTTTT | CASSFPAGPNTGELFF
- | TRBJ2-1 | TRBV7-8 | many | TGTGCCAGCAGCTCAGGGAGGAGGGGGCCCGAGAGCTCCTACAATGAGCAGTTCTTC | CASSSGRRGPESSYNEQFF
TRBD2 | TRBJ2-3 | TRBV11-1 | - | TGTGCCAGCAGCTTCCTAGCGGCCTCTAGCACAGATACGCAGTATTTT | CASSFLAASSTDTQYF
- | TRBJ2-1 | TRBV7-6 | - | TGTGCCAGCAGTTCCACGGGGAGGATAGATGAGCAGTTCTTC | CASSSTGRIDEQFF
- | TRBJ2-1 | TRBV5-3 | few | TGTGCGGACAGCGTGGGCTGGAGGGTAAATGAGCAGTTCTTC | CADSVGWRVNEQFF
- | TRBJ2-1 | TRBV7-9 | many | TGTGCCAGCAGCTTAGGGGCAGGTTTGTACAATGAGCAGTTCTTC | CASSLGAGLYNEQFF
TRBD1 | TRBJ1-1 | TRBV5-1 | few | TGCGCCAGCAGCTTGGAGGGGGCTTTCACTGAAGCTTTCTTT | CASSLEGAFTEAFF
TRBD1 | TRBJ1-5 | TRBV19 | few | TGTGCCAGTAGCCGCATCCGGGACAGGGATCAGCCCCAGCATTTT | CASSRIRDRDQPQHF
- | TRBJ1-5 | TRBV10-3 | - | TGTGCCATCAGTGAGCGGTCAGGCCCAGATCAGCCCCAGCATTTT | CAISERSGPDQPQHF
- | TRBJ1-2 | TRBV6-5 | - | TGTGCCAGCAGTTACTCGTCGGCAGGGGACCAAAACTCTAACTATGGCTACACCTTC | CASSYSSAGDQNSNYGYTF
TRBD1 | TRBJ1-3 | TRBV29-1 | - | TGCAGCGTTGAATGGACAGGAGCTATCTCTGGAAACACCATATATTTT | CSVEWTGAISGNTIYF
TRBD1 | TRBJ2-7 | TRBV29-1 | - | TGCAGCGCCAGGGACAGACGACACGAGCAGTACTTC | CSARDRRHEQYF